This TCR beta chain was found in a study of shared clonotypes between healthy human individuals (dated by TCRdb to 2020 to 2022). Some background on the complete study: Three men and two women, aged 18 to 49 years, made up the cohort. Per donor, three plates each were used for CD4 naive and CD4 memory, two for CD8 naive, and one for CD8 memory. The study deeply sequenced blood TCR repertoires of about 5 healthy adults to estimate repertoire size and the extent of clonotype sharing between individuals. Libraries were prepared and TCR repertoires were sequenced by different laboratories using diverse techniques, in order to increase sequencing depth and limit assay-specific biases. Leukapheresis yielded between about 0.9 and 10 billion PBMCs per donor.

TCR CDR3 regions were amplified from genomic DNA by multiplex PCR using the deep immunoSEQ assay. Genomic DNA extracted from each cell subset was distributed evenly over all wells of several immunoSEQ 96-well plates, and each plate served as one replicate. Each replicate PCR for sorted subsets received 200 ng genomic DNA, equal to 30,000 or so T cell genomes. Purified libraries were quantified with a Qubit 3.0 fluorometer, sized on a Bioanalyzer 2100, and re-quantified with the KAPA Library Quantification kit. Every immunoSEQ 96-well plate was sequenced on a separate single-read 150-cycle Illumina NextSeq 550 flow cell. In the source study's methods: Because the immunoSEQ output held only junctional sequences and lacked quality scores, the filtering could not match the filtering applied to full-length reads. Sequences were annotated with PyIR, a Python wrapper for IgBLAST v1.9, using IMGT germline references to assign V/J genes and CDR3. Reads were filtered out if the reads had weak V/J assignments (E-value above 1e-6), no CDR3, stop codons, out-of-frame junctions, or ambiguous translated residues. V3J clonotypes were defined by identical inferred V gene, J gene, and CDR3 amino acid sequence. The percentage overlap between two repertoires was calculated by dividing the number of shared unique clonotypes by the size of the smaller repertoire. RTK rarefaction, the Chao1 estimator, and Recon v2.1 estimates of unobserved clonotypes were used to assess repertoire richness. OLGA was used to compute generation probabilities for all TCRbeta clonotypes that the gDNA method yielded from a few donors. TCRdb mirrors the immuneACCESS table, restricted to in-frame sequences. Some clones are absent from its copies; in checked studies, under half trace to an unresolved V gene, and the reason for the others is unknown. D and trimming were read from the DNA, whereas the V and J calls and clone size are those reported in that table. Across this sample there are hundreds of thousands of clones, with 92% seen only once. Jointly, the top ten make up nearly 25% of the sample.

Sequences SGHTA (CDR1) and FQGNSA (CDR2) are obtained from the germline V gene. Measured from the cysteine to the phenylalanine, the CDR3 is 16 residues long. Only CDR3 DNA remains: 48 bases, in frame from the first base. V is reduced by 5 bases and J by 10 bases, leaving a spacing of 26 bases between them. CD8 naive samples were CD45RO-negative cells positively selected for CCR7, giving a CD45RA+CCR7+ population that excluded TemRA cells. The donors were healthy, HIV-negative adults with no recently reported acute infections or vaccinations. Every donor was a Caucasian adult living in Nashville, Tennessee, USA. Blood was obtained by leukapheresis, after which PBMCs were separated by Ficoll-Histopaque density gradient centrifugation and cryopreserved in liquid nitrogen vapor phase. Analytical flow cytometry was used to check the purity and quantity of every magnetically sorted T cell population. Genomic DNA was isolated from every sorted fraction and measured by UV absorbance on a Nanodrop 2000c.

As regards this clone: Its antigen remains undetermined. No much larger clone is present one base from it, and per-base qualities are unavailable.

General conclusions and limits of the study: Sampling was restricted to blood, and TCR repertoires in tissue are likely to differ from TCR repertoires in blood. When several donors were compared, the shared fraction of clonotypes was 5% to 6.5% for naive CD4, around 3.6% for naive CD8, 2% to 2.5% for memory CD4, and under 0.5% for memory CD8. Compared with non-shared clonotypes, the clonotypes found in all four sorted-subset donors had higher generation probabilities. Estimated clonotype richness was generally larger for naive than for memory subsets. Incomplete sequencing was indicated by rarefaction of sorted-subset datasets, despite the large sequencing depth. Because the study included only a small number of donors, the genetic and exposure-history diversity represented was limited. Based on pairwise subsampling, the degree of clonotype sharing among donors was expected to be affected by sequencing depth.

The chain is made from TRBV7-2 and TRBJ2-5; matching of 7 bases hints at TRBD2 as the D gene. What was sequenced was naive CD8+ T cells sorted from blood. The cell subset or site label corresponds to: CD45RA+CCR7+. The sequence derives from a man aged 25 to 40 in good health. The nucleotide sequence is TGTGCCAGCAGCACTCGTGAGGGGGAGGGCTGGAGAGACCAGTACTTC. This codes for CASSTREGEGWRDQYF.